Listed below are T cell receptor beta chains from one sample, sequenced in a study of a mutant IDH1 vaccine in newly diagnosed glioma. The protocol was immunoSEQ multiplex PCR, while the TCRdb copy is restricted to in-frame clones and leaves out a portion. The sample holds about 51,000 clones, about 83% seen once. This specimen consisted of PBMCs, obtained from a glioma patient treated with radiotherapy, temozolomide or both. The source of these receptors is a woman between 40 and 50 years old with glioma. The CDR3 runs from the conserved cysteine through the conserved F or W. Fields, in order: clone size, J gene, D gene, V gene, CDR3 protein, CDR3 DNA. D genes are given only for firm matches. Clone size is not always given. Where it is, it says once, few, many or a class for expanded clones.

. | TRBJ1-6 | . | TRBV19 | CASSIDPASPLHF | TGTGCCAGTAGTATAGATCCCGCTTCACCCCTCCACTTT
. | TRBJ2-2 | . | TRBV18 | CASSPIQGTGELFF | TGTGCCAGCTCACCCATACAGGGCACCGGGGAGCTGTTTTTT
. | TRBJ2-7 | . | TRBV10-1 | CASSEGPPLEQYF | TGCGCCAGCAGTGAAGGACCTCCGCTCGAGCAGTACTTC
. | TRBJ2-7 | TRBD2 | TRBV4-2 | CASRPTGTSRSEQYF | TGTGCCAGCAGGCCCACCGGGACTAGCCGTAGTGAGCAGTACTTC
. | TRBJ2-1 | . | TRBV29-1 | CSVGAGEDGEQFF | TGCAGCGTTGGCGCAGGGGAGGACGGTGAGCAGTTCTTC
. | TRBJ2-7 | . | TRBV4-3 | CASSPRDGPYEQYF | TGCGCCAGCAGCCCCCGGGACGGCCCCTACGAGCAGTACTTC
. | TRBJ2-3 | TRBD2 | TRBV5-1 | CASSLAGTSGGPNPGDTQYF | TGCGCCAGCAGCTTGGCTGGGACTAGCGGGGGGCCCAACCCTGGGGATACGCAGTATTTT
. | TRBJ2-3 | TRBD2 | TRBV7-3 | CASSLSGGAGDTQYF | TGTGCCAGCAGCTTGAGCGGGGGGGCCGGGGATACGCAGTATTTT
. | TRBJ1-2 | . | TRBV27 | CASSRGGNYGYTF | TGTGCCAGCAGCCGGGGTGGGAACTATGGCTACACCTTC
. | TRBJ2-1 | TRBD1 | TRBV6-1 | CASSMTGALHEQFF | TGTGCCAGCAGTATGACAGGGGCCCTGCATGAGCAGTTCTTC
. | TRBJ2-3 | . | TRBV25-1 | CASSVDGGSTDTQYF | TGTGCCAGCAGTGTGGACGGAGGTAGCACAGATACGCAGTATTTT
. | TRBJ2-1 | TRBD1 | TRBV5-1 | CASSLLGQGYNEQFF | TGCGCCAGCAGCTTGCTAGGACAGGGCTACAATGAGCAGTTCTTC
once | TRBJ1-2 | TRBD1 | TRBV27 | CASSLNRGYGYTF | TGTGCCAGCAGTTTAAACAGGGGCTATGGCTACACCTTC
few | TRBJ1-2 | TRBD1 | TRBV4-3 | CASSQDLPTGGGYGYTF | TGCGCCAGCAGCCAAGATCTCCCTACAGGGGGCGGCTATGGCTACACCTTC
. | TRBJ2-3 | . | TRBV11-2 | CASSSRDTPTDTQYF | TGTGCCAGCAGCTCTCGGGACACTCCAACAGATACGCAGTATTTT
. | TRBJ1-3 | . | TRBV2 | CASSGGGNTIYF | TGTGCCAGCAGCGGGGGGGGAAACACCATATATTTT
. | TRBJ2-2 | . | TRBV10-1 | CASSDPGSNTGELFF | TGCGCCAGCTCTGACCCCGGGAGTAACACCGGGGAGCTGTTTTTT
. | TRBJ1-1 | . | TRBV10-3 | CATRTATEAFF | TGTGCCACCCGTACGGCCACTGAAGCTTTCTTT
. | TRBJ1-1 | . | TRBV29-1 | CSLMTPNTEAFF | TGCAGCCTAATGACACCCAACACTGAAGCTTTCTTT
. | TRBJ1-2 | . | TRBV7-2 | CASSSYNHGGGYTF | TGTGCCAGCAGCTCCTATAACCACGGCGGCGGCTACACCTTC
. | TRBJ1-6 | . | TRBV27 | CASSLNGDNSPLHF | TGTGCCAGCAGTCTAAATGGGGATAATTCACCCCTCCACTTT
. | TRBJ2-7 | . | TRBV18 | CASSPHPGPYEQYF | TGTGCCAGCTCACCACACCCGGGTCCCTACGAGCAGTACTTC
. | TRBJ1-6 | . | TRBV4-1 | CASSSSGSYNSPLHF | TGCGCCAGCAGCTCATCTGGCTCCTATAATTCACCCCTCCACTTT
. | TRBJ1-2 | . | TRBV6-5 | CASSGGPHDYGYTF | TGTGCCAGCAGTGGGGGACCCCATGACTATGGCTACACCTTC
. | TRBJ1-1 | . | TRBV2 | CASSVAGPNTEAFF | TGTGCCAGCAGTGTGGCAGGCCCGAACACTGAAGCTTTCTTT
. | TRBJ2-1 | . | TRBV2 | CASRAKPGGEQFF | TGTGCCAGCAGGGCTAAACCCGGTGGTGAGCAGTTCTTC
. | TRBJ2-2 | . | TRBV6-1 | CASTQGRDSGELFF | TGTGCCAGCACGCAGGGTAGAGACTCCGGGGAGCTGTTTTTT
once | TRBJ2-7 | . | TRBV6-6 | CASNPSTAAYEQYF | TGTGCCAGCAATCCCTCCACGGCGGCCTACGAGCAGTACTTC
. | TRBJ2-5 | . | TRBV2 | CASSDLRETQYF | TGTGCCAGCAGTGATTTAAGAGAGACCCAGTACTTC
once | TRBJ1-1 | . | TRBV19 | CASSPRTVNTEAFF | TGTGCCAGTAGTCCCCGGACAGTGAACACTGAAGCTTTCTTT
. | TRBJ2-3 | . | TRBV10-3 | CAISDNSWGDTQYF | TGTGCCATCAGTGATAACTCTTGGGGAGATACGCAGTATTTT
. | TRBJ2-3 | . | TRBV6-5 | CASSRYRVYSDTQYF | TGTGCCAGCAGTCGCTACAGGGTTTATTCAGATACGCAGTATTTT
. | TRBJ2-1 | TRBD2 | TRBV5-6 | CASSGRGGRGFF | TGTGCCAGCAGCGGACGGGGGGGCCGAGGGTTCTTC
. | TRBJ1-3 | . | TRBV30 | CAWGGSGNTIYF | TGTGCCTGGGGGGGGTCAGGAAACACCATATATTTT
. | TRBJ2-4 | . | TRBV4-2 | CASSQDGLGGIQYF | TGTGCCAGCAGCCAAGACGGCCTGGGGGGCATTCAGTACTTC
once | TRBJ2-3 | TRBD2 | TRBV4-1 | CASSTPWAGGGDTQYF | TGCGCCAGCAGCACACCGTGGGCGGGGGGGGGTGATACGCAGTATTTT
. | TRBJ1-1 | . | TRBV5-6 | CASSLGRVNTEAFF | TGTGCCAGCAGCTTAGGTAGGGTGAACACTGAAGCTTTCTTT
. | TRBJ2-1 | TRBD2 | TRBV5-1 | CASSFGRGGLGLSYNEQFF | TGCGCCAGCAGCTTCGGACGGGGGGGCCTCGGACTCTCCTACAATGAGCAGTTCTTC
. | TRBJ2-7 | . | TRBV2 | CASSLRAGLSPSEQYF | TGTGCCAGCAGTCTCCGGGCTGGCCTCTCACCATCCGAGCAGTACTTC
. | TRBJ1-1 | . | TRBV16 | CASSQSGQIEAFF | TGTGCCAGCAGCCAATCGGGGCAGATTGAAGCTTTCTTT
once | TRBJ2-7 | TRBD2 | TRBV13 | CASSLGRLAGGRTYEQYF | TGTGCCAGCAGCTTGGGGCGACTAGCGGGGGGTCGCACGTACGAGCAGTACTTC
. | TRBJ1-5 | . | TRBV19 | CASNQGQDDQPQHF | TGTGCCAGTAATCAGGGGCAGGACGATCAGCCCCAGCATTTT
few | TRBJ1-2 | . | TRBV6-5 | CASSTTASGYGYTF | TGTGCCAGCAGTACGACAGCCTCGGGCTATGGCTACACCTTC
once | TRBJ2-7 | . | TRBV23-1 | CASSHEWGRPLSYEQYF | TGCGCCAGCAGTCACGAATGGGGCAGGCCCCTATCCTACGAGCAGTACTTC
. | TRBJ2-7 | . | TRBV6-5 | CASSYFGGPNEQYF | TGTGCCAGCAGTTACTTCGGGGGCCCCAACGAGCAGTACTTC
. | TRBJ2-4 | . | TRBV19 | CASLNGPGKGGIQYF | TGTGCCAGTCTGAATGGGCCGGGTAAAGGGGGCATTCAGTACTTC